These T cell receptor beta chains were read from a single sample in a study of T cells after yellow fever vaccination. TCRdb re-analysed the 5' RACE reads in MiXCR, keeping a single row per CDR3 protein. The data hold some 390,000 distinct CDR3 sequences, with more than 5.5% observed a single time. Material: PBMCs, obtained 5 days after the yellow fever booster vaccination. All receptors derive from a man younger than 45 who received the YFV17D yellow fever vaccine. CDR3s include the opening cysteine and the closing phenylalanine or tryptophan. Each record gives: CDR3 DNA, CDR3 protein, D gene, V gene, CDR3 length, clone size, J gene. A D gene is named only where the DNA matches it firmly. Size tells how often a clone was seen (once, few, many) or the class of an expanded clone, and some rows leave it out.

CDR3 DNA: TGTGCCAGCAGTTACGGGGTTATCGGGAGGCAGTACTTC
CDR3 protein: CASSYGVIGRQYF
D gene: .
V gene: TRBV6-2/TRBV6-3
CDR3 length: 13
clone size: few
J gene: TRBJ2-7

CDR3 DNA: TGTGCCAGCAGCGTAGAATGGGGGGCCGGGGAGCTGTTTTTT
CDR3 protein: CASSVEWGAGELFF
D gene: .
V gene: TRBV9
CDR3 length: 14
clone size: .
J gene: TRBJ2-2

CDR3 DNA: TGTGCCAGCAGTGAAGGCGGACAGATCGAAGCTTTCTTT
CDR3 protein: CASSEGGQIEAFF
D gene: .
V gene: TRBV25-1
CDR3 length: 13
clone size: few
J gene: TRBJ1-1

CDR3 DNA: TGTGCCAGCAGTCTTCGCCCTAACGGACAGACCTTTAATCAGCCCCAGCATTTT
CDR3 protein: CASSLRPNGQTFNQPQHF
D gene: .
V gene: TRBV28
CDR3 length: 18
clone size: few
J gene: TRBJ1-5

CDR3 DNA: TGTGCCACCAGCAGAGTAGTGTCGGTAGGAATGGATACGCAGTATTTT
CDR3 protein: CATSRVVSVGMDTQYF
D gene: .
V gene: TRBV15
CDR3 length: 16
clone size: .
J gene: TRBJ2-3

CDR3 DNA: TGTGCCAGCAGCTTAGACAGACAGAGCACAGATACGCAGTATTTT
CDR3 protein: CASSLDRQSTDTQYF
D gene: .
V gene: TRBV7-2
CDR3 length: 15
clone size: many
J gene: TRBJ2-3

CDR3 DNA: TGTGCCAGCAGTACAATACGGGCCTCGTGGAGTGAAAAACTGTTTTTT
CDR3 protein: CASSTIRASWSEKLFF
D gene: .
V gene: TRBV6-1
CDR3 length: 16
clone size: many
J gene: TRBJ1-4

CDR3 DNA: TGCGCCAGCAGCCAAGCTCAGTTACTCGGGGAGCTGTTTTTT
CDR3 protein: CASSQAQLLGELFF
D gene: .
V gene: TRBV4-3
CDR3 length: 14
clone size: .
J gene: TRBJ2-2

CDR3 DNA: TGCGCCAGCAGCCGTCAGACATCGAACACCGGGGAGCTGTTTTTT
CDR3 protein: CASSRQTSNTGELFF
D gene: .
V gene: TRBV5-1
CDR3 length: 15
clone size: many
J gene: TRBJ2-2

CDR3 DNA: TGTGCCAGCAGCTTCGGACTAGCGGGAAGGTATACCGGGGAGCTGTTTTTT
CDR3 protein: CASSFGLAGRYTGELFF
D gene: TRBD2
V gene: TRBV7-9
CDR3 length: 17
clone size: .
J gene: TRBJ2-2

CDR3 DNA: TGTGCCAGCAGTAAAGCCGGGACAGACAATGAGCAGTTCTTC
CDR3 protein: CASSKAGTDNEQFF
D gene: TRBD1
V gene: TRBV6-1
CDR3 length: 14
clone size: few
J gene: TRBJ2-1

CDR3 DNA: TGTGCCAGCAGCCACCTGCTCTCAGGGGCGGAGGAGTATGAGCAGTTCTTC
CDR3 protein: CASSHLLSGAEEYEQFF
D gene: .
V gene: TRBV12-3/TRBV12-4
CDR3 length: 17
clone size: few
J gene: TRBJ2-1

CDR3 DNA: TGTGCCAGCAGTGAAACCAGGGGTTGGGAGCAGTACTTC
CDR3 protein: CASSETRGWEQYF
D gene: .
V gene: TRBV2
CDR3 length: 13
clone size: many
J gene: TRBJ2-7

CDR3 DNA: TGCAGTGCTGCACGGGGGTTCCAAGAGACCCAGTACTTC
CDR3 protein: CSAARGFQETQYF
D gene: .
V gene: TRBV20-1
CDR3 length: 13
clone size: .
J gene: TRBJ2-5

CDR3 DNA: TGCTGTGCTAGAGATTCCGGGCAGGGGGAATACAATGAGCAGTTCTTC
CDR3 protein: CCARDSGQGEYNEQFF
D gene: TRBD1
V gene: TRBV20-1
CDR3 length: 16
clone size: few
J gene: TRBJ2-1

CDR3 DNA: TGTGCCAGCAGTGAATTGGGAGACAGGGGTAGAAACATTCAGTACTTC
CDR3 protein: CASSELGDRGRNIQYF
D gene: TRBD1
V gene: TRBV25-1
CDR3 length: 16
clone size: few
J gene: TRBJ2-4